Below, 2 T cell receptor beta chains from the same sample are listed, as sequenced in a study of blood T cell repertoires in COVID-19. TCRdb's table, derived via immunoSEQ multiplex PCR, lists solely in-frame clones and lacks some. Of approximately 80,000 clones listed, more than 60% are singletons. Sample: peripheral blood. Receptor source: a human donor in a cohort sampled during active COVID-19.

The rearrangement uses TRBV7-9 and TRBJ2-1; possibly TRBD2 for D (6 bases). V lost 8 bases and J lost 10, with 15 bases in between. In germline, CDR1 is SEHNR, CDR2 FQNEAQ (reference sequence). The CDR3 length is 12 residues. CDR3: CASQTGSGEQFF. DNA of the CDR3: TGTGCCAGCCAGACGGGCAGCGGGGAGCAGTTCTTC.

This clone was seen only once. The chain couples TRBV18 to TRBJ1-6, with D maybe TRBD1 (6 bases). V lost 3 bases and J lost 4, with 10 bases in between. In germline, CDR1 is KGHSH, CDR2 LQKENI. The CDR3 contains 15 residues. The CDR3 region is CASSPEQGYNSPLHF. Written as DNA, the CDR3 is TGTGCCAGCTCACCGGAACAGGGTTATAATTCACCCCTCCACTTT.